This is a list of T cell receptor beta chains from one sample in a study of blood T cells in healthy people across ages. Using its own MiXCR run on the 5' RACE reads, TCRdb lists one record per CDR3 protein. The data contain 850,000 to 1,300,000 distinct CDR3 sequences, roughly 45% of them singletons. The sequenced sample consisted of blood. Receptor source: a woman aged 55-75 years in good health. Both conserved end residues are part of each CDR3. The D gene is left open where the match is weak. The size entry is marked missing in some rows and otherwise reads once, few, many or a size class.

TRBJ2-7	TRBV10-3	few	TRBD2	TGTGCCATCGGTGGACTAGTCTACGAGCAGTACTTC	CAIGGLVYEQYF
TRBJ2-7	TRBV20-1	few	TRBD1	TGCAGTGCTACCGACAGGGAATTTGGTAACGAGCAGTACTTC	CSATDREFGNEQYF
TRBJ2-3	TRBV9	NA	TRBD2	TGTGCCAGCAGCGGACTTACTAGCGGGAGAAGCACAGATACGCAGTATTTT	CASSGLTSGRSTDTQYF
TRBJ2-3	TRBV7-2	few	TRBD2	TGTGCCAGCAGCCCGGGACTAGCGGAGGGAGCAGATACGCAGTATTTT	CASSPGLAEGADTQYF
TRBJ2-5	TRBV5-1	NA	NA	TGCGCCAGCAGCTTGGGGACGGCGCGGTACCAAGAGACCCAGTACTTC	CASSLGTARYQETQYF
TRBJ2-7	TRBV27	NA	TRBD1	TGTGCCAGCGGACTCATTCCGGGACAGTCCTACGAGCAGTACTTC	CASGLIPGQSYEQYF
TRBJ1-5	TRBV20-1	NA	TRBD1	TGCAGTGCTGTCAGGGGGAGCAATCAGCCCCAGCATTTT	CSAVRGSNQPQHF
TRBJ2-7	TRBV7-2	NA	TRBD2	TGTGCCAGCAGCTTAGACCCAGCGGGGACCTACGAGCAGTACTTC	CASSLDPAGTYEQYF
TRBJ2-3	TRBV7-2	few	TRBD2	TGTGCCGGCAGCTTCAGGAGGACTAGCGCCCCTCGGGGGGGCACAGATACGCAGTATTTT	CAGSFRRTSAPRGGTDTQYF
TRBJ2-1	TRBV6-5	NA	TRBD2	TGTGCCAGCAGTTACTCGTTCGGTAGCGGGAGCAATGAGCAGTTCTTC	CASSYSFGSGSNEQFF
TRBJ2-5	TRBV7-9	few	TRBD2	TGTGCCAGCAGCCCAATGACTAGCGGGGGGGAGACCCAGTACTTC	CASSPMTSGGETQYF
TRBJ2-5	TRBV6-5	NA	NA	TGTGCCAGCAGTTGGGCCGGGAAATCCGGTGAGCAGTACTTC	CASSWAGKSGEQYF
TRBJ2-7	TRBV7-9	NA	NA	TGTGCCAGCAGCTTGTCCGGGACGGCACAGAAAGCGGGTTCCTACGAGCAGTACTTC	CASSLSGTAQKAGSYEQYF
TRBJ1-5	TRBV20-1	NA	NA	TGCAGTGCTAGATCAGAGGGACACCCTAGCAATCAGCCCCAGCATTTT	CSARSEGHPSNQPQHF
TRBJ2-5	TRBV20-1	NA	NA	TGCAGTGCTGCTGGACAGTCAAAAGAGACCCAGTACTTC	CSAAGQSKETQYF
TRBJ2-5	TRBV29-1	NA	NA	TGCAGCGTTGTGCGCAGCTACAATGAGCAGTACTTC	CSVVRSYNEQYF
TRBJ2-1	TRBV6-1	few	TRBD2	TGTGCCAGCAGTGATTTGGTCTCGGGACTAGCGGGAGGGAGGTACAATGAGCAGTTCTTC	CASSDLVSGLAGGRYNEQFF
TRBJ1-2	TRBV5-8	NA	NA	TGTGCCAGCAGCTTGCAGGCGCACTATGGCTACACCTTC	CASSLQAHYGYTF
TRBJ1-1	TRBV5-6	NA	NA	TGTGCCAGCAGCTTGGCACCAGGACCGATGAACACTGAAGCTTTCTTT	CASSLAPGPMNTEAFF
TRBJ1-4	TRBV7-9	NA	NA	TGTGCCAGCAGCCAACTAGGGGGGACTAATGAAAGACTGTTTTTT	CASSQLGGTNERLFF
TRBJ2-1	TRBV28	NA	NA	TGTGCCAGCAGTTGGTTAGATAACTCCTACAATGAGCAGTTCTTC	CASSWLDNSYNEQFF
TRBJ1-3	TRBV24-1	NA	NA	TGTGCCACCAGTGCCTTCGTGGGAAACACCATATATTTT	CATSAFVGNTIYF
TRBJ2-3	TRBV12-3/TRBV12-4	NA	TRBD2	TGTGCCAGCAGTCGTACTAGCGGGGCCCGGGGTAAGGATACGCAGTATTTT	CASSRTSGARGKDTQYF
TRBJ1-2	TRBV19	NA	NA	TGTGCCAGTCGTGCCAGGGAGACTGCCTATGGCAACACCTTC	CASRARETAYGNTF
TRBJ2-1	TRBV20-1	NA	NA	TGCAGTGCTAGAGATAAGGACTCGGGCGTCTCCTACAATGAGCAGTTCTTC	CSARDKDSGVSYNEQFF
TRBJ2-2	TRBV27	few	NA	TGTGCCAGCAGTTTCGAAGGGAGAATCACCGGGGAGCTGTTTTTT	CASSFEGRITGELFF
TRBJ1-2	TRBV7-9	NA	NA	TGTGCCAGCAGAGGTCCGGGGCAGGGAGACGGCTACACCTTC	CASRGPGQGDGYTF
TRBJ1-1	TRBV29-1	few	NA	TGCAGCGTTGCACTGGGCGGTCTGAACACTGAAGCTTTCTTT	CSVALGGLNTEAFF
TRBJ2-1	TRBV27	few	TRBD1	TGTGCCAGCAGCCCGACAGGGTTCAATGAGCAGTTCTTC	CASSPTGFNEQFF
TRBJ1-2	TRBV3-1	NA	TRBD1	TGTGCCACCAGACAGGGGGAAAATGGCTACACCTTC	CATRQGENGYTF
TRBJ2-7	TRBV12-3/TRBV12-4	few	NA	TGTGCCAGCCTCCGGACGGATAACGAGCAGTACTTC	CASLRTDNEQYF
TRBJ2-2	TRBV6-5	few	NA	TGTGCCAGCAGTCGGACCCTTGTCGGCGCCGGGGAGCTGTTTTTT	CASSRTLVGAGELFF
TRBJ2-5	TRBV3-1	NA	NA	TGTGCCAGCAGCCAAGATAAAGGCGGACCCGGGGAGACCCAGTACTTC	CASSQDKGGPGETQYF
TRBJ2-3	TRBV10-2	few	NA	TGCGCCAGCAGTGAGGGCACGTTATCCAGCACAGATACGCAGTATTTT	CASSEGTLSSTDTQYF
TRBJ2-1	TRBV20-1	NA	TRBD2	TGCAGTGCGAGCCTAGCGGTGAGCTCCTACAATGAGCAGTTCTTC	CSASLAVSSYNEQFF
TRBJ2-1	TRBV6-4	once	NA	TGTGCCAGCAGTGACTCTAAGGGGGGCGCCAATGAGCAGTTCTTC	CASSDSKGGANEQFF
TRBJ2-7	TRBV29-1	few	TRBD2	TGCAGCGTTGTAAGGGCTAGCGGGAGGTACGAGCAGTACTTC	CSVVRASGRYEQYF
TRBJ2-7	TRBV29-1	NA	NA	TGCAGCGTAATGGGCTGCGAGCAGTACTTC	CSVMGCEQYF
TRBJ2-7	TRBV12-3/TRBV12-4	few	NA	TGTGCCAGCAGTTTCCCCCCCGGGGGAACCTACGAGCAGTACTTC	CASSFPPGGTYEQYF
TRBJ2-7	TRBV12-3/TRBV12-4	NA	NA	TGTGCCAGCAGTTTAACAGTCAGGCGCTACGAGCAGTACTTC	CASSLTVRRYEQYF
TRBJ2-1	TRBV9	NA	NA	TGTGCCAGCAGCGTACGGGACAATGAGCAGTTCTTC	CASSVRDNEQFF
TRBJ2-5	TRBV20-1	few	NA	TGCAGTGCCACGGGTAAAGAGACCCAGTACTTC	CSATGKETQYF